The present entry profiles one T cell receptor beta chain with its context. This specimen belongs to a study of blood T cell repertoires in COVID-19. Data came from immunoSEQ multiplex PCR; TCRdb stores just in-frame clones and leaves some out. The sample lists 250,000 to 350,000 clones; 70% to 90% were seen once. Looked up from germline, CDR1 is SGHVS and CDR2 is FQNEAQ. The length of the CDR3 is 15 residues. J gave up 4 bases and V 5 bases, and 7 bases lay outside the gene matches. Sequencing was performed on peripheral blood. The receptor was derived from a woman aged 55-70 years with acute or convalescent COVID-19. The rearrangement uses TRBV7-8 and TRBJ2-7; 11 positions agree with TRBD1. The CDR3 sequence is CASSPQGTGGYEQYF. The DNA for the CDR3 is TGTGCCAGCAGCCCACAAGGGACAGGGGGTTACGAGCAGTACTTC.